The source of this T cell receptor beta chain is a study of T cells in Graves' hyperthyroidism and ophthalmopathy (dated by TCRdb to about 2019). Regarding the study in general: Peripheral blood samples were taken at initial diagnosis, before any treatment was given. For training and testing, the 100 or so patients in the discovery cohort were randomly divided in a 7:3 ratio. Following sampling, methimazole starting at 30 mg daily was given to hyperthyroidism patients, and high-dose intravenous methylprednisolone was given to ophthalmopathy patients. TCR Vbeta CDR3 sequencing of some 140 peripheral blood samples (around 45 ophthalmopathy, 75 hyperthyroidism and approximately 17 progressor patients) is reported in the paper. Whether ophthalmopathy could be predicted prospectively was tested in an independent validation cohort made up of about 20 hyperthyroidism patients plus 17 patients who later progressed to ophthalmopathy. In addition, the study compared T-cell repertoires in thyroid tissue and in blood from five to seven Graves' hyperthyroidism patients. TCR V-J signatures able to tell the groups apart were searched for in a discovery cohort of 95 or so patients, of whom fewer than 45 had Graves' ophthalmopathy and roughly 58 had stable Graves' hyperthyroidism. What the work shows at the level of the full study, not this receptor alone: Sample size was not statistically predetermined, and investigators were not blinded to group allocation. Most expanded thyroid clonotypes (frequency above 0.001) were also found in blood, which suggests that blood repertoires may mirror thyroid immune responses. In validation, the model predicted progression to ophthalmopathy a median of about 5.9 months before onset, with around 70% sensitivity and 72.22% specificity. A model built on a 13 V-J signature distinguished ophthalmopathy from stable hyperthyroidism, reaching roughly 88% sensitivity and 81.08% specificity in cross-validation and 80%/75% in testing.

In the ophthalmopathy patients, disease was moderately to severely active, with a Clinical Activity Score of 3 or more, a NOSPECS grade of 4 or more, and a duration of less than 3 months. The study excluded patients with uncontrolled infections, other autoimmune diseases, pregnancy or lactation. Diagnoses were based on clinical symptoms, serum thyroxine and TRAb, thyroid ultrasound and orbital computed tomography. PBMCs were isolated from 7.5 to 10 ml of fresh peripheral blood by Ficoll-Paque density gradient centrifugation. Total RNA was extracted with Trizol reagent, and quality was checked on an Agilent 2100 Bioanalyzer. As concerns this clonotype: The antigen this receptor binds is unknown. One base away there is no much larger clone; base qualities are not given.

The TCR beta CDR3 regions were amplified from the RNA transcripts. The first round of RT-PCR for the TCR CDR3 was performed with the HTBI primer set and the Qiagen OneStep RT-PCR kit. Libraries were constructed in a second round of multiplex PCR, after which size selection and purification were carried out. Libraries were sequenced paired-end with 100 bp reads on an Illumina HiSeq2000. Concerning the study's data processing: SOAPnuke was used to process the raw data, removing reads that contained adapters or uncalled bases, had a mean Phred below 15, or lacked an exact match to the constant primer or identifier. COPE v1.2.5 was used to merge the high-quality paired reads, and each unique nucleotide sequence was defined as a clonotype. MiTCR v1.1 was used to align clonotypes to the IMGT TRBV, TRBD and TRBJ reference segments. The analysis was restricted to V-J combinations with a frequency above 0.0001, which together covered 98% to 99.2% of the repertoires. The TCS score was defined as F50 (clonal expansion) divided by E x V (chaos), with BLOSUM62-based TCRdist calculated between CDR3 peptides within each V-J. Welch's t-statistics and random forest reduced fewer than 550 V-J features to 13, which were used in a naive Bayes classifier (R e1071). TCRdb took the public reads, trimmed them with fastp at Q25, ran MiXCR for clone calling and kept in-frame beta chains. Rows are combined by CDR3 protein, so each entry shows the most common genes and DNA. These V and J calls are TCRdb output, not the study's own analysis. Across this sample there are 500,000 to 800,000 distinct CDR3 sequences, with roughly 15% seen only once. In total, the top ten clones hold roughly an eighth of the sample.

The TCR was taken from a woman aged 45-59 years with Graves' ophthalmopathy. The sequenced sample consisted of blood.

The nucleotide sequence is given as TGTGCCAGCAGTTTTTCTCCGGGACTAGCGGGAGGGGTCTCCTACAATGAGCAGTTCTTC. It is translated as CASSFSPGLAGGVSYNEQFF. The chain is made from TRBV6-2 or TRBV6-3 and TRBJ2-1; 16 bases in the junction line up with TRBD2. CDR1 and CDR2, per the germline V gene, are MNHEY and SVGEGT. V loses 4 bases at its end and J loses 0 bases; junction bases beyond the gene matches: 9. The CDR3 goes from the cysteine to the phenylalanine over 20 residues. The read is trimmed to its CDR3 DNA, 60 bases read in frame from base 1.